The 15 T cell receptor beta chains in this list originate from one sample, sequenced in a study of T cells in Graves' hyperthyroidism and ophthalmopathy. What was amplified from RNA transcripts were TCR beta CDR3 regions. During a first-round RT-PCR of the TCR CDR3, the HTBI primer set was used. TCRdb re-analysed the multiplex PCR reads in MiXCR, keeping a single row per CDR3 protein. The sample shows 92,000 or so distinct CDR3 sequences, over 50% of them seen only once. The sequenced material came from blood. The receptors shown here come from a woman aged 40 to 50 with Graves' hyperthyroidism.

The chain links TRBV5-1 to TRBJ2-2, with 7 bases identical to TRBD2. Unmatched junction bases numbered 6, after V lost 5 bases and J lost 2 bases. This CDR3 region has 15 residues. CDR1 and CDR2 (germline): SGHRS, YFSETQ. This CDR3 reads CASSGGDYNTGELFF. In DNA, the CDR3 is TGCGCCAGCAGTGGGGGGGACTACAACACCGGGGAGCTGTTTTTT.

This clonotype was observed at least ten times. This chain links TRBV15 with TRBJ2-7; D unclear. The CDR3 has 13 residues. Per germline, CDR1 LNHNV and CDR2 YYDKDF (reference sequence). The ends were cut back, 6 bases at V and 0 bases at J, with 9 bases in the middle. CDR3 coding DNA: TGTGCCACCAGGGAGACGAGCTCCTACGAGCAGTACTTC. Translating it yields CATRETSSYEQYF. The full variable domain, with the rest looked up from reference TRBV15 and TRBJ2-7, is DAMVIQNPRYQVTQFGKPVTLSCSQTLNHNVMYWYQQKSSQAPKLLFHYYDKDFNNEADTPDNFQSRRPNTSFCFLDIRSPGLGDTAMYLCATRETSSYEQYFGPGTRLTVT.

This clonotype has a count of ten or more. V usage is TRBV7-2 and J usage is TRBJ2-7, with D maybe TRBD2 (5 bases). The CDR3 length is 13 residues. V lost 0 bases and J lost 6, with 9 bases in between. Germline V gives CDR1 SGHTA, CDR2 FQGNSA. The CDR3 DNA follows: TGTGCCAGCAGCTTAGCGGGAGTATCCGAGCAGTACTTC. As protein: CASSLAGVSEQYF.

The chain combines TRBV7-8 with TRBJ2-6; 12 bases agree with TRBD2. The trim removed 1 base at V and 11 bases at J, leaving 3 bases unmatched. This CDR3 has 15 residues. Germline assignment: CDR1 SGHVS and CDR2 FQNEAQ. In DNA, the CDR3 is TGTGCCAGCAGCTTAGGACTAGCGGGAGCCTACGTCCTGACTTTC. Amino acid sequence: CASSLGLAGAYVLTF. Full variable domain (missing parts from reference TRBV7-8 and TRBJ2-6): GAGVSQSPRYKVAKRGQDVALRCDPISGHVSLFWYQQALGQGPEFLTYFQNEAQLDKSGLPSDRFFAERPEGSVSTLKIQRTQQEDSAVYLCASSLGLAGAYVLTFGAGSRLTVL.

The DNA of the CDR3 is TGTGCCAGCAGTGACGCCGGGACAGGGGATCAGCCCCAGTACTTC. Translation gives CASSDAGTGDQPQYF. The genes are TRBV2 and TRBJ2-5, with 10 bases identical to TRBD1. V was pared by 3 bases and J by 9 bases, with 10 bases of the junction left unmatched. Looked up from germline, CDR1 is SNHLY and CDR2 is FYNNEI. CDR3 length: 15 amino acids.

A remark on this clonotype: The CDR3 ends on some other residue instead of the conserved phenylalanine or tryptophan, so this is likely a read error. The limits of the CDR3 on the DNA are not certain, so only TCRdb's listed CDR3 is given. The chain has TRBV12-3 or TRBV12-4 and TRBJ2-2; no check of the table's D call, TRBD1, against the DNA was made. The CDR3 length equals 9 residues, ends included. The CDR3 loop reads CASSLRTGG.

This clonotype was counted many times. The chain combines TRBV2 with TRBJ2-7; TRBD2 is a possible D gene (6 bases). The germline V gene encodes CDR1 SNHLY and CDR2 FYNNEI. V lost 3 bases and J lost 6, with 9 bases in between. There are 12 residues in the CDR3. The CDR3 protein is CASSENGGEQYF. The CDR3 DNA sequence: TGTGCCAGCAGTGAGAACGGGGGCGAGCAGTACTTC.

In the case of this clonotype: The junction differs from germline at one of its ends, possibly a read error. This rearrangement joins TRBV4-1 to TRBJ2-7, with a tentative D call TRBD2 (6 bases). CDR1 MGHRA and CDR2 YSYEKL come from the germline V gene. The CDR3 length is 16 residues. CDR3 protein: CASSLSLGRGTYERYF. CDR3 DNA: TGCGCCAGCAGCTTGTCCCTTGGGCGGGGAACCTACGAGCGGTACTTC.

Comments on this clonotype: The final CDR3 position lacks the conserved phenylalanine or tryptophan, pointing to a likely read error. This rearrangement joins TRBV29-1 to TRBJ2-5; D might be TRBD2 (7 bases). The CDR3 is 13 amino acids. CDR1 and CDR2 (germline): SQVTM, ANQGSEA. CDR3 loop: CARDGGRLETQYL. In nucleotides, the CDR3 is TGTGCCCGGGACGGGGGGCGCCTAGAGACCCAGTACCTC.

On this clonotype: It may be a read error: a sequence one base away is much more abundant. V gene TRBV7-3 combines with J gene TRBJ2-3; D perhaps matches TRBD1 (5 bases). The length of the CDR3 is 15 residues. Germline V gene data show CDR1 as SGHTA and CDR2 as FQGTGA. The V and J ends lost 0 bases and 2 bases respectively, with 9 bases between them. CDR3 DNA: TGTGCCAGCAGCTTAACAGGGGCCCTCACAGATACGCAGTATTTT. Its protein product is CASSLTGALTDTQYF.

The J gene is TRBJ2-7, the V gene TRBV20-1, with D possibly being TRBD1 (6 bases). The germline gives CDR1 DFQATT, CDR2 SNEGSKA (reference sequence). The CDR3 consists of 15 residues. Trimming pared 2 bases from V and 9 bases from J, leaving 23 bases between. The CDR3 reads CSARWIRAGDSAQYF. The CDR3 region has the DNA TGCAGTGCTAGATGGATCAGAGCAGGGGATTCGGCGCAGTACTTC.

By its share, this clonotype is medium-sized (0.01 to 0.1%). Written as DNA, the CDR3 is TGTGCCATCAGGCCGGGACAGGGCTTTTCACCCCTCCACTTT. Translated: CAIRPGQGFSPLHF. The chain has TRBV10-3 and TRBJ1-6; 9 positions match TRBD1. CDR3 length: 14 residues. Germline lookup yields CDR1 ENHRY and CDR2 SYGVKD. With V trimmed by 6 bases and J by 9 bases, 6 bases remained unmatched.

This clonotype was found a few times. No conserved phenylalanine or tryptophan ends this CDR3, so it is likely a read error. The limits of the CDR3 on the DNA are not certain, so only TCRdb's listed CDR3 is given. This chain connects TRBV15 to TRBJ2-5. The CDR3 spans 9 amino acids, including both terminal residues. Germline values: CDR1 LNHNV, CDR2 YYDKDF (reference sequence). CDR3 residues: CATSRDRDY.

In regard to this clonotype: One base away lies a much larger clone, so this may be a sequencing read error. The rearrangement joins TRBV20-1 to TRBJ1-3; tentative D call: TRBD1 (5 bases). This CDR3 comprises 11 residues. Per germline, CDR1 DFQATT and CDR2 SNEGSKA (reference sequence). The CDR3 is CSAPGGNTIHF. Here the CDR3 DNA reads TGCAGTGCTCCCGGGGGAAACACCATACATTTT.

V gene TRBV19 combines with J gene TRBJ1-5; 9 bases map to TRBD1. V dropped 5 bases and J dropped 7; count of bases not matched to a gene: 3. The germline gives CDR1 LNHDA, CDR2 SQIVND (reference sequence). The CDR3 spans 13 residues. DNA for the CDR3: TGTGCCAGTAGTCCGACAGGGGGACAGCCCCAGCATTTT. It is translated as CASSPTGGQPQHF. Using reference TRBV19 and TRBJ1-5 for the parts outside the CDR3, the full variable domain is DGGITQSPKYLFRKEGQNVTLSCEQNLNHDAMYWYRQDPGQGLRLIYYSQIVNDFQKGDIAEGYSVSREKKESFPLTVTSAQKNPTAFYLCASSPTGGQPQHFGDGTRLSIL.